Presented here are 19 T cell receptor beta chains from one specimen sequenced in a study of shared clonotypes between healthy human individuals. Clones were read by immunoSEQ multiplex PCR, and TCRdb kept only the in-frame ones, dropping some. The profile covers 950,000 to 1,100,000 clones, with approximately 70% appearing a single time and nearly 1.5% taken by the ten largest. The sequencing sample was made of memory CD4+ T cells sorted from blood. Subset specified: CD45RA-negative fraction. The receptor set was obtained from a man aged 18 to 30 in good health.

This clone was counted only a few times. This rearrangement joins TRBV7-9 to TRBJ1-6, with 10 bases that match TRBD1. CDR3 size: 15 residues. Losses at the gene ends were 2 bases for V and 9 bases for J; bases not matched to a gene: 4. The germline V gene has CDR1 SEHNR and CDR2 FQNEAQ (reference sequence). This CDR3 is CASSLLGQGGSPLHF. The CDR3 nucleotides read TGTGCCAGCAGCTTACTCGGACAGGGGGGTTCACCCCTCCACTTT.

The chain recombines TRBV7-2 with TRBJ2-2; TRBD1 is a possible D gene (7 bases). Trimming cost V 3 bases and J 8 bases, with 16 bases left between them. From germline, CDR1 is SGHTA and CDR2 FQGNSA. This CDR3 comprises 15 residues. CDR3 in DNA: TGTGCCAGCAGCTTCTTGGAGGGGGCCTTTGGGGAGCTGTTTTTT. Its translation: CASSFLEGAFGELFF.

This rearrangement joins TRBV27 to TRBJ2-7; TRBD2 is a possible D gene (5 bases). The CDR3 extends over 15 amino acids. CDR1 MNHEY and CDR2 SMNVEV come from the germline V gene (reference sequence). Trimming pared 8 bases from V and 0 bases from J, leaving 17 bases between. CDR3 in amino acids: CASGAVNTHSYEQYF. CDR3 in DNA: TGTGCCAGCGGAGCGGTCAACACTCACTCCTACGAGCAGTACTTC.

V is TRBV11-2 and J is TRBJ2-1, with D possibly TRBD2 on 5 matching bases. CDR1 is SGHAT and CDR2 is FQNNGV in the germline V gene. The V end lost 0 bases, the J end lost 7 bases, and 10 bases lay between the germline ends. The length of the CDR3 is 14 residues. CDR3 loop: CASSLEVLVNEQFF. The DNA of the CDR3 is TGTGCCAGCAGCTTAGAGGTACTAGTTAATGAGCAGTTCTTC.

The V call is TRBV27, the J call TRBJ1-2; no reliable D call. The length of the CDR3 is 12 residues. V was trimmed by 8 bases and J by 5 bases, leaving 12 bases between them. Germline V gene data show CDR1 as MNHEY and CDR2 as SMNVEV (reference sequence). CDR3 sequence reads: CASGVGTYGYTF. Written as DNA, the CDR3 is TGTGCCAGCGGGGTAGGAACTTATGGCTACACCTTC.

The genes are TRBV11-2 and TRBJ2-1, with D unclear. The germline V gene encodes CDR1 SGHAT and CDR2 FQNNGV. CDR3 size: 13 residues. V dropped 7 bases and J dropped 6 bases, with 13 bases sitting between them. DNA of the CDR3: TGTGCCAGCACCCCTCCTTCGGGCAATGAGCAGTTCTTC. Its translation is CASTPPSGNEQFF.

The gene calls are TRBV5-4 and TRBJ1-4, with D possibly matching TRBD1 (6 bases). V was pared by 4 bases and J by 3 bases, with 16 bases between. The CDR3 runs 16 residues. CDR1 SGHNT and CDR2 YYREEE come from the germline V gene (reference sequence). The CDR3 region is CASSTGISGPNEKLFF. The DNA for the CDR3 is TGTGCCAGCAGCACAGGGATAAGTGGACCTAATGAAAAACTGTTTTTT.

The genes are TRBV30 and TRBJ2-7; D is perhaps TRBD1 or TRBD2 (5 bases each). Trimming stripped 4 bases from V and 7 bases from J, with 14 bases between. The CDR3 has 12 residues. Germline V gene data show CDR1 as GTSNPN and CDR2 as SVGIG (reference sequence). CDR3 in DNA: TGTGCCTGGACGAACCGGGGCTATGAGCAGTACTTC. It is translated as CAWTNRGYEQYF.

As concerns this clone: A read error likely explains this, since a far larger clone differs by one base. This chain uses TRBV11-2 with TRBJ1-3; unclear D gene. Germline V lookup: CDR1 SGHAT, CDR2 FQNNGV. The CDR3 contains 13 residues. The CDR3 sequence is CASSLSSGSTIYF. For the CDR3, the DNA is TGTGCCAGCAGCTTAAGCTCTGGAAGCACCATATATTTT.

The chain carries TRBV30 and TRBJ1-6; 11 bases map to TRBD1. This CDR3 is built from 17 residues. Trimming removed 4 bases from V and 4 bases from J; junction bases left unmatched: 9. Germline V lookup: CDR1 GTSNPN, CDR2 SVGIG (reference sequence). The CDR3 DNA follows: TGTGCCTGGAAGGGGGACAGGGGGGTCTCTTATAATTCACCCCTCCACTTT. Translated: CAWKGDRGVSYNSPLHF.

This clone has just one count. The chain employs TRBV14 and TRBJ1-1; 7 bases match TRBD1. The CDR3 spans 16 residues. The trim removed 2 bases at V and 1 base at J, leaving 7 bases unmatched. In germline, CDR1 is SGHDN, CDR2 FVKESK. The CDR3 coding sequence is TGTGCCAGCAGCCAAAAGCCGGACAGGTCGAACACTGAAGCTTTCTTT. As protein: CASSQKPDRSNTEAFF.

CDR3 nucleotides: TGTGCCAGCAACACAGCGGGAGGAGCGTACGAGCAGTACTTC. Translating it yields CASNTAGGAYEQYF. The J gene is TRBJ2-7, the V gene TRBV6-6; 9 nucleotides match TRBD2. With 7 bases clipped from V and 4 bases from J, the junction kept 8 bases outside the gene matches. This CDR3 comprises 14 residues. CDR1 is MNHNY, CDR2 SVGAGI, per germline (reference sequence).

This clone was detected once. The chain couples TRBV5-1 to TRBJ2-2, with 15 bases identical to TRBD2. Trimming cost V 2 bases and J 3 bases; bases outside gene matches: 5. Germline V gene lookup returns CDR1 SGHRS and CDR2 YFSETQ. This CDR3 spans 18 amino acids. The CDR3 is CASSFGTSGRRDTGELFF. The CDR3 nucleotides are TGCGCCAGCAGCTTTGGGACTAGCGGGAGGCGAGACACCGGGGAGCTGTTTTTT.

This clone was counted between two and nine times. Additional DNA sequences in this sample encode the identical CDR3. The V and J genes are TRBV30 and TRBJ1-5; TRBD1 matches 9 bases. Germline lookup yields CDR1 GTSNPN and CDR2 SVGIG (reference sequence). The CDR3 loop spans 13 amino acids. The junction had 2 bases not matched to a gene; V was cut back by 4 bases and J by 4 bases. As DNA, the CDR3 is TGTGCCTGGACCGGGACAGGGAATCAGCCCCAGCATTTT. This gives the protein CAWTGTGNQPQHF.

The V gene is TRBV7-8, the J gene TRBJ1-5; possible D gene TRBD1, 6 bases. This CDR3 has 15 residues. V lost 3 bases, J lost 6 bases, and 15 bases lay in between. Germline lookup yields CDR1 SGHVS and CDR2 FQNEAQ. CDR3 sequence (DNA): TGTGCCAGCAGCTTCCAGGGGCGTTCGGTTCAGCCCCAGCATTTT. Its protein is CASSFQGRSVQPQHF.

The V gene is TRBV11-2, the J gene TRBJ1-2; D gene unclear. Trimming cost V 5 bases and J 0 bases, with 7 bases left between them. The CDR3 runs to 13 residues. Germline lookup yields CDR1 SGHAT and CDR2 FQNNGV. CDR3 nucleotides: TGTGCCAGCAGCCAAGGACCTAACTATGGCTACACCTTC. It encodes CASSQGPNYGYTF. Using reference TRBV11-2 and TRBJ1-2 for the parts outside the CDR3, the full variable domain is EAGVAQSPRYKIIEKRQSVAFWCNPISGHATLYWYQQILGQGPKLLIQFQNNGVVDDSQLPKDRFSAERLKGVDSTLKIQPAKLEDSAVYLCASSQGPNYGYTFGSGTRLTVV.

The rearrangement links TRBV9 to TRBJ2-5; TRBD2 matches at 9 bases. The CDR3 is made up of 15 amino acids. The V gene end was trimmed by 1 base and the J gene end by 2 bases; junction bases not matched to a gene: 3. Per germline, CDR1 SGDLS and CDR2 YYNGEE. The chain's CDR3 is CASSVTSGPQETQYF. The DNA of the CDR3 is TGTGCCAGCAGCGTAACTAGCGGGCCTCAAGAGACCCAGTACTTC.

This clone turned up a few times. The chain recombines TRBV5-4 with TRBJ1-2; the match to TRBD1 covers 7 bases. There are 15 residues in the CDR3. Germline V gives CDR1 SGHNT, CDR2 YYREEE (reference sequence). V was clipped by 4 bases and J by 6 bases; unmatched bases: 12. The CDR3 region has the DNA TGTGCCAGCAGCGCGGGAACCGGGACAGCGGATGGCTACACCTTC. Its protein is CASSAGTGTADGYTF.

This clone was seen a handful of times. V is TRBV5-1 and J is TRBJ2-2; 9 bases agree with TRBD2. The germline CDR1 and CDR2 sequences are SGHRS and YFSETQ. The junction had 8 bases not matched to a gene; V was cut back by 4 bases and J by 7 bases. There are 15 residues in the CDR3. The CDR3 spells CASSTAGTSIGELFF. Here the CDR3 DNA reads TGCGCCAGCAGCACCGCCGGGACTAGCATCGGGGAGCTGTTTTTT.